This is a list of T cell receptor beta chains from one sample in a study of blood T cell repertoires in COVID-19. Sequencing was performed with immunoSEQ multiplex PCR; in TCRdb, only in-frame clones are kept and a portion is missing. In the table there are over 75,000 clones, nearly 90% of which are singletons. Sequencing was performed on peripheral blood. The receptors derive from a woman at least 80 years old with acute or convalescent COVID-19. Each CDR3 is given with its conserved first and last residue.

J,V,CDR3
TRBJ1-1,TRBV11-2,CASSLGTGNTEAFF
TRBJ2-1,TRBV7-8,CASSALRGTSGGSLHNEQFF
TRBJ1-2,TRBV27,CASSLYPGNNYGYTF
TRBJ2-5,TRBV7-8,CASSLRRDQETQYF
TRBJ1-1,TRBV7-9,CASSLAPGQGDTEAFF
TRBJ1-5,TRBV18,CASSPGAGVQPQHF
TRBJ2-7,TRBV7-9,CASSFGGTSPHEQYF
TRBJ2-3,TRBV2,CASSGAKAGEVRYTQYF
TRBJ2-7,TRBV7-9,CATRRGGSYEQYF
TRBJ1-1,TRBV7-8,CASSSPDGQIMNTEAFF
TRBJ2-3,TRBV9,CASSVDRGGDTQYF
TRBJ2-3,TRBV14,CASSQEDVPTRDTQYF
TRBJ1-5,TRBV3-1/TRBV3-2,CASSQRGTDDQPQHF
TRBJ1-1,TRBV7-9,CASSPGQGFEAFF
TRBJ1-6,TRBV6-1,CASSADRDRLYNSPLHF
TRBJ2-1,TRBV13,CASSSRQWTSGGITYNEQFF
TRBJ2-3,TRBV5-5,CASSSADTQYF
TRBJ1-2,TRBV5-1,CASSLEPPGQGSHYGYTF
TRBJ2-7,TRBV7-3,CASSPSGTGVYEQYF
TRBJ1-4,TRBV7-9,CASCREVGEKLFF
TRBJ1-1,TRBV6-5,CASRVSGELEAFF
TRBJ2-6,TRBV2,CASTRQGARSGANVLTF